There are many counts of the clone carrying this TCR beta chain. This specimen belongs to a study of T cells in Graves' hyperthyroidism and ophthalmopathy. Overall study: Initial diagnosis, before any treatment, was when peripheral blood was collected.

Uncontrolled infection, other autoimmune disease, pregnancy and lactation each barred patients from inclusion. Germline-derived CDR1 and CDR2 are MNHEY and SVGAGI. The CDR3 has 13 residues. Trimming left V 2 bases short and J 4 bases short, with 6 bases between. RNA transcripts were the template for amplifying TCR beta CDR3 regions. TCR CDR3 regions were first amplified by RT-PCR with HTBI primers. TCRdb passed the multiplex PCR reads through MiXCR, listing each CDR3 protein once. The table lists about 360,000 distinct CDR3 sequences, roughly an eighth of them singletons. The chain is built from TRBV6-5 and TRBJ1-5; D unresolved. This clonotype was obtained from a woman between 18 and 29 years old with Graves' hyperthyroidism. Source material: blood. CDR3 coding DNA: TGTGCCAGCAGTTACACTGCTAATCAGCCCCAGCATTTT. Translated, it gives CASSYTANQPQHF.